The clone carrying this T cell receptor beta chain has more than one count but fewer than ten. CDR1 and CDR2 (germline): SGHVS, FQNEAQ. J gave up 3 bases and V 2 bases, and 5 bases lay outside the gene matches. The CDR3 has 16 amino acids. The entry originates in a study of T cell changes during pregnancy in multiple sclerosis. Data came from immunoSEQ multiplex PCR; TCRdb stores just in-frame clones and leaves some out. The sample contains 100,000 to 150,000 clones, 85% to 95% of which appear only once. V is TRBV7-8 and J is TRBJ2-5, with 11 bases identical to TRBD1. The clonotype comes from a female donor with multiple sclerosis, enrolled in a pregnancy study. The sequenced sample was peripheral blood, obtained before pregnancy. The CDR3 region is CASSLFSGQGEETQYF. In nucleotides, the CDR3 is TGTGCCAGCAGCTTATTCTCGGGACAGGGGGAAGAGACCCAGTACTTC. Drawing the rest from reference TRBV7-8 and TRBJ2-5, the complete variable domain is GAGVSQSPRYKVAKRGQDVALRCDPISGHVSLFWYQQALGQGPEFLTYFQNEAQLDKSGLPSDRFFAERPEGSVSTLKIQRTQQEDSAVYLCASSLFSGQGEETQYFGPGTRLLVL.